What follows describes a single T cell receptor (beta chain). This sample is drawn from a study of shared clonotypes between healthy human individuals. The CDR3 runs 16 residues. Per germline, CDR1 SGHRS and CDR2 YFSETQ. V lost 4 bases and J 7 bases, leaving 20 bases between the germline ends. Authors' analysis steps: Junction-only immunoSEQ sequences carried no quality scores, so filtering differed. Profiled with immunoSEQ multiplex PCR; TCRdb holds only in-frame clones, not every one. That table is the source of V, J and clone size, and D and trimming were worked out from the DNA. This table holds roughly 700,000 clones, around 72% found once. Nashville, Tennessee was home to all donors, each a Caucasian adult.

The TCR originated in a woman aged 30 to 39 in good health. The sample taken for sequencing was memory CD4+ T cells sorted from blood. The subset was: CD45RA-negative fraction. J is TRBJ2-2 and V is TRBV5-1, with D possibly being TRBD1 or TRBD2 (5 bases each). CDR3 region: CASSRAIGAGGGELFF. CDR3 DNA: TGCGCCAGCAGCAGGGCTATTGGGGCAGGAGGCGGGGAGCTGTTTTTT.